This T cell receptor beta chain was profiled in a study of cytomegalovirus exposure and HLA in healthy donors. General study findings and limits: TCR beta V segments were, for the most part, productive about 87% or about 30% of the time in an earlier analysis. Apparent HLA restriction characterized most CMV-associated TCR beta chains in a later analysis.

This clone was seen more than once but under ten times. Its antigen is still unknown. Vbeta (60) and Jbeta (13) primers were used in the PCR. Here immunoSEQ multiplex PCR was the method, and the copy in TCRdb shows in-frame clones only, minus some. Of 200,000 to 250,000 clones listed, about 85% were seen once; the top ten hold 1.3%. The sequencing input was PBMCs. The source is a human donor in good health.

This chain's CDR3 is CASSETSGIKPYEQYF. CDR3 sequence (DNA): TGCGCCAGCAGTGAGACTAGCGGAATAAAACCCTACGAGCAGTACTTC. The chain carries TRBV10-2 and TRBJ2-7; the match to TRBD2 covers 8 bases. Germline assignment: CDR1 WSHSY and CDR2 SAAADI. CDR3 length equals 16 residues. Trimming at V came to 2 bases and at J to 2 bases, leaving 8 bases not matched to a gene.